The 31 T cell receptor beta chains listed next were all sequenced from one sample in a study of blood T cell repertoires in COVID-19. Sequenced by immunoSEQ multiplex PCR; TCRdb stores in-frame clones only, minus some. The sample holds some 170,000 clones, 75% to 85% seen once. Input material: peripheral blood. These receptors were taken from a middle-aged woman with COVID-19, enrolled during active disease.

The chain has TRBV27 and TRBJ1-6; no reliable D call. The CDR3 has 15 residues. The V and J ends lost 9 bases and 0 bases respectively, with 12 bases between them. In germline, CDR1 is MNHEY, CDR2 SMNVEV (reference sequence). The CDR3 reads CASRPESSYNSPLHF. DNA of the CDR3: TGTGCCAGTAGACCGGAGAGCTCCTATAATTCACCCCTCCACTTT.

This chain links TRBV4-1 with TRBJ2-5, with D tentatively TRBD2 (5 bases). From germline, CDR1 is MGHRA and CDR2 YSYEKL. V lost 3 bases to trimming and J lost 4 bases, with 12 bases between them. The CDR3 loop spans 14 amino acids. CDR3: CASSQPIEGETQYF. DNA of the CDR3: TGCGCCAGCAGCCAGCCCATCGAGGGAGAGACCCAGTACTTC.

This clone was found a few times. The rearrangement links TRBV7-2 to TRBJ2-7, with TRBD2 identical over 14 bases. There are 16 residues in the CDR3. Germline V lookup: CDR1 SGHTA, CDR2 FQGNSA. The ends lost 7 bases at V and 4 bases at J; junction bases unmatched: 9. The chain's CDR3 is CASTRLAGGLTYEQYF. CDR3 bases: TGTGCCAGCACCCGACTAGCGGGAGGGCTAACGTACGAGCAGTACTTC.

The chain uses TRBV15 and TRBJ2-7; 9 bases are a match to TRBD2. The germline CDR1 and CDR2 sequences are LNHNV and YYDKDF (reference sequence). This CDR3 has 15 amino acids. Trimming removed 4 bases from V and 4 bases from J; junction bases left unmatched: 8. The CDR3 bases are TGTGCCACCAGCACCCATAAGCGGGAGGTTTACGAGCAGTACTTC. Residues: CATSTHKREVYEQYF.

This clone was found a few times. The CDR3 nucleotides read TGTGCCAGTACCATAGGGGGATATGGAAACACCATATATTTT. This sequence encodes CASTIGGYGNTIYF. This chain links TRBV19 with TRBJ1-3, with D perhaps matching TRBD1 (6 bases). CDR3 size: 14 residues. The germline V gene encodes CDR1 LNHDA and CDR2 SQIVND (reference sequence). V shed 7 bases and J shed 3 bases, with 13 bases lying between them.

This chain links TRBV6-5 with TRBJ2-1; 9 nucleotides match TRBD2. The CDR3 length is 15 residues. V shed 6 bases and J 8 bases; nucleotides not matched to a gene: 11. CDR1 MNHEY and CDR2 SVGAGI come from the germline V gene. CDR3: CASRPGLAFGDEQFF. The CDR3 DNA sequence: TGTGCCAGCAGGCCAGGACTAGCGTTCGGCGATGAGCAGTTCTTC.

This clone has just one count. This rearrangement joins TRBV28 to TRBJ2-7; D gene unclear. Trimming cost V 3 bases and J 2 bases, with 11 bases left between them. Per the germline V gene, CDR1 is MDHEN and CDR2 is SYDVKM. This CDR3 is built from 14 residues. For the CDR3, the DNA is TGTGCCAGCAGTTTTTTCGCGGAGACCTACGAGCAGTACTTC. Amino acid sequence: CASSFFAETYEQYF.

The chain couples TRBV4-2 to TRBJ1-1; D is perhaps TRBD1 (6 bases). The germline gives CDR1 LGHNA, CDR2 YNFKEQ. Trimming took off 3 bases at V and 4 bases at J, with 15 bases between the two ends. The CDR3 loop spans 15 amino acids. The CDR3 DNA reads TGTGCCAGCAGCCAGCAGAGGGGGAGGGGCACTGAAGCTTTCTTT. This translates into CASSQQRGRGTEAFF.

The chain has TRBV6-2 or TRBV6-3 and TRBJ1-2; D is unresolved. V lost 1 base to trimming and J lost 8 bases, with 14 bases between them. CDR3 size: 14 residues. In germline, CDR1 is MNHEY, CDR2 SVGEGT. The CDR3 sequence is CASSYYRLAWGYTF. CDR3 coding DNA: TGTGCCAGCAGTTACTACAGATTGGCCTGGGGCTACACCTTC.

The rearrangement links TRBV7-8 to TRBJ1-1; 7 bases agree with TRBD1. The CDR3 loop spans 11 amino acids. Trimming removed 5 bases from V and 6 bases from J; junction bases left unmatched: 0. Germline values: CDR1 SGHVS, CDR2 FQNEAQ. Here the CDR3 DNA reads TGTGCCAGCAGCGACAGGGCTGAAGCTTTCTTT. It encodes CASSDRAEAFF.

This rearrangement joins TRBV7-3 to TRBJ2-5; 8 nucleotides align to TRBD2. The CDR3 is made up of 14 amino acids. V lost 5 bases and J lost 3; bases outside the gene matches: 5. The germline CDR1 and CDR2 sequences are SGHTA and FQGTGA. CDR3 nucleotide sequence: TGTGCCAGCAGCCCTAACGGGGGGGAAGAGACCCAGTACTTC. Translated: CASSPNGGEETQYF.

The V and J genes are TRBV5-3 and TRBJ2-3; D is perhaps TRBD2 (5 bases). TRBV5-3 is reported as an ORF; its role is uncertain. The CDR3 has 15 residues. V lost 2 bases and J lost 6, with 16 bases in between. Written as DNA, the CDR3 is TGTGCCAGAAGCTTTCGGCGGGCCCGTCGGGATACGCAGTATTTT. Its protein is CARSFRRARRDTQYF.

The gene calls are TRBV4-1 and TRBJ1-2, with D perhaps matching TRBD1 (6 bases). Germline loops: CDR1 MGHRA, CDR2 YSYEKL. The CDR3 length is 17 residues. Trimming removed 3 bases at V and 8 bases at J, with 25 bases between. This CDR3 reads CASSHAPGQMASGGYTF. Here the CDR3 DNA reads TGCGCCAGCAGCCATGCGCCTGGACAGATGGCCTCGGGCGGCTACACCTTC.

The rearrangement uses TRBV5-4 and TRBJ2-2, with D possibly being TRBD1 (6 bases). This CDR3 has 15 residues. Germline CDR1 SGHNT, CDR2 YYREEE (reference sequence). Trimming took off 4 bases at V and 1 base at J, with 11 bases between the two ends. The CDR3 sequence: CASSPGQQNTGELFF. DNA for the CDR3: TGTGCCAGCAGCCCGGGACAACAGAACACCGGGGAGCTGTTTTTT.

V gene TRBV12-5 combines with J gene TRBJ2-3; no clear D gene. Germline-derived CDR1 and CDR2 are LGHNT and FRNRAP. The CDR3 has 14 amino acids. The V end lost 6 bases, the J end lost 2 bases, and 12 bases lay between the germline ends. The DNA of the CDR3 is TGTGCTAGTGGCTCGGAGCTTGCCACAGATACGCAGTATTTT. Translated, it gives CASGSELATDTQYF.

CDR3: CASSLKTGAGNTIYF. CDR3 nucleotides: TGTGCCAGCAGCTTAAAGACAGGGGCGGGAAACACCATATATTTT. The chain is built from TRBV7-9 and TRBJ1-3; 8 nucleotides agree with TRBD1. This CDR3 is built from 15 residues. Losses at the gene ends were 2 bases for V and 4 bases for J; bases not matched to a gene: 4. The V gene's germline CDR1 is SEHNR and CDR2 FQNEAQ (reference sequence).

The rearrangement links TRBV7-3 to TRBJ1-2; 7 bases are a match to TRBD1. Trimming took 3 bases from V and 4 from J; bases not matched to a gene: 11. Germline CDR1 reads SGHTA; CDR2 reads FQGTGA. This CDR3 comprises 16 residues. The CDR3 here is CASSLTSGGNVYGYTF. CDR3 in DNA: TGTGCCAGCAGCTTGACCTCAGGGGGTAATGTCTATGGCTACACCTTC.

This clone is a singleton in its sample. The gene calls are TRBV19 and TRBJ2-3; D may be TRBD1 (5 bases). In germline, CDR1 is LNHDA, CDR2 SQIVND (reference sequence). Trimming removed 4 bases from V and 0 bases from J, with 11 bases in between. CDR3 length: 15 amino acids. CDR3 protein: CASSKGHGSTDTQYF. CDR3 bases: TGTGCCAGTAGTAAGGGGCACGGTAGCACAGATACGCAGTATTTT.

V usage is TRBV27 and J usage is TRBJ2-2; TRBD2 aligns across 10 bases. The CDR3 consists of 17 residues. The ends lost 1 base at V and 3 bases at J; junction bases unmatched: 5. CDR1 is MNHEY, CDR2 SMNVEV, per germline (reference sequence). The CDR3 bases are TGTGCCAGCAGTTTATGGGCTAGCGGGGGATACACCGGGGAGCTGTTTTTT. Its translation is CASSLWASGGYTGELFF.

The chain combines TRBV2 with TRBJ2-1; D might be TRBD1 (6 bases). V lost 3 bases and J 8 bases, leaving 14 bases between the germline ends. This CDR3 has 14 amino acids. Germline CDR1 SNHLY, CDR2 FYNNEI. The CDR3 protein is CASSEGRGLDEQFF. CDR3 bases: TGTGCCAGCAGTGAGGGCAGGGGTTTAGATGAGCAGTTCTTC.

The chain joins TRBV12-3 or TRBV12-4 to TRBJ2-5; tentatively, D is TRBD2 (5 bases). V lost 5 bases and J lost 2, with 9 bases in between. CDR3 length: 13 amino acids. CDR3 region: CASSPGVQETQYF. The CDR3 nucleotides are TGTGCCAGCAGTCCCGGGGTACAAGAGACCCAGTACTTC.

This chain uses TRBV25-1 with TRBJ1-1; D is uncertain. The V gene lost 8 bases and the J gene lost 4 bases, with 14 bases spanning the gap. CDR1 and CDR2 (germline): MGHDK, SYGVNS. The CDR3 covers 13 residues. CDR3 nucleotides: TGTGCCAGCCCGGGAGCGCGTGGCACTGAAGCTTTCTTT. It is translated as CASPGARGTEAFF.

This sequence joins TRBV2 and TRBJ1-5; D may be TRBD1 (6 bases). Germline loops: CDR1 SNHLY, CDR2 FYNNEI. The V and J ends lost 6 bases and 4 bases respectively, with 16 bases between them. The CDR3 spans 15 residues. The CDR3 sequence is CASRIGGLGNQPQHF. For the CDR3, the DNA is TGTGCCAGCAGGATCGGGGGGCTAGGAAATCAGCCCCAGCATTTT. The full variable domain, rest sourced from reference TRBV2 and TRBJ1-5, is EPEVTQTPSHQVTQMGQEVILRCVPISNHLYFYWYRQILGQKVEFLVSFYNNEISEKSEIFDDQFSVERPDGSNFTLKIRSTKLEDSAMYFCASRIGGLGNQPQHFGDGTRLSIL.

The V gene is TRBV15, the J gene TRBJ2-3; D might be TRBD1 (6 bases). The CDR3 is 16 amino acids. Trimming shortened V by 4 bases and J by 1 base, and 15 bases separated the two germline ends. Per the germline V gene, CDR1 is LNHNV and CDR2 is YYDKDF (reference sequence). In DNA form, the CDR3 reads TGTGCCACCAGCACCCTCACAGGGTTTGGCACAGATACGCAGTATTTT. Residues: CATSTLTGFGTDTQYF.

The chain has TRBV3-1 (or the pseudogene TRBV3-2) and TRBJ2-1; 11 bases are shared with TRBD2. Germline lookup yields CDR1 LGHDT and CDR2 YNNKEL (reference sequence). With 6 bases clipped from V and 7 bases from J, the junction kept 5 bases outside the gene matches. CDR3 size: 14 residues. The CDR3 loop reads CASRGTSGINEQFF. Here the CDR3 DNA reads TGTGCCAGCAGAGGGACTAGCGGCATTAATGAGCAGTTCTTC.

This chain links TRBV13 with TRBJ2-7, with D perhaps TRBD2 (7 bases). Trimming shortened V by 9 bases and J by 6 bases, and 27 bases separated the two germline ends. Per germline, CDR1 PRHDT and CDR2 FYEKMQ (reference sequence). The length of the CDR3 is 16 residues. The CDR3 DNA reads TGTGCCAGTCAAGACGGGGGGCAAGCGGGATCTCTCGAGCAGTACTTC. This codes for CASQDGGQAGSLEQYF.

The chain has TRBV2 and TRBJ2-7, with 7 bases fitting TRBD1. The CDR3 loop spans 14 amino acids. J lost 0 bases, V lost 6 bases, and 5 bases had no gene match. CDR1 and CDR2 from the germline V gene are SNHLY and FYNNEI. The CDR3 DNA reads as TGTGCCAGCAGGGGACAGTTGAGCTCCTACGAGCAGTACTTC. Translating it yields CASRGQLSSYEQYF.

The chain links TRBV4-1 to TRBJ2-1; D remains unclear. The CDR3 runs to 13 residues. The V and J ends lost 1 base and 9 bases respectively, with 10 bases between them. The germline CDR1 and CDR2 sequences are MGHRA and YSYEKL. CDR3 bases: TGCGCCAGCAGCCAAGGCCCTAATGGTGAGCAGTTCTTC. It specifies CASSQGPNGEQFF.

The rearrangement joins TRBV18 to TRBJ1-5; maybe TRBD1 (5 bases). In germline, CDR1 is KGHSH, CDR2 LQKENI. V was cut by 5 bases and J by 5 bases, with 10 bases left in between. This CDR3 comprises 13 residues. The CDR3 coding sequence is TGTGCCAGCTCAGACAGCCCAGATCAGCCCCAGCATTTT. The encoded protein is CASSDSPDQPQHF.

The rearrangement joins TRBV7-9 to TRBJ1-1, with D maybe TRBD1 (5 bases). Germline assignment: CDR1 SEHNR and CDR2 FQNEAQ (reference sequence). The CDR3 runs 13 residues. The germline V and J ends were trimmed by 4 bases and 7 bases, with 13 bases remaining between them. Here the CDR3 reads CASSSIDRSEAFF. The CDR3 DNA sequence: TGTGCCAGCAGCTCTATTGACAGAAGTGAAGCTTTCTTT.

V gene TRBV2 combines with J gene TRBJ1-1; a weak D match, TRBD1 (5 bases). V was shortened by 10 bases and J by 3 bases, with 9 bases between the two germline ends. The CDR3 totals 11 residues. Per germline, CDR1 SNHLY and CDR2 FYNNEI. As DNA, the CDR3 is TGTGCCATACGGGGGGACACTGAAGCTTTCTTT. Amino acid sequence: CAIRGDTEAFF.